These T cell receptor beta chains were read from a single sample in a study of shared clonotypes between healthy human individuals. Repertoires were generated with immunoSEQ multiplex PCR, while TCRdb's copy carries only in-frame clones and drops some. The sample holds about 1.1 million clones, approximately 80% seen once. Material: memory CD4+ T cells from PBMCs. The receptors originated from a man aged 18 to 35 in good health. Some clones in this sample may be carry-over from other donors' samples. CDR3s include the opening cysteine and the closing phenylalanine or tryptophan. Each record gives: CDR3 DNA, CDR3 protein, D gene, clone size, J gene, V gene. The D gene is left open where the match is weak. Expanded clones get a size class; other rows say once, few or many, or leave the size out.

cdr3_nt: TGCGCCAGCAGCTTGCTCGCAACCGGTTCCACCGGGGAGCTGTTTTTT; cdr3_aa: CASSLLATGSTGELFF; d_call: -; clone_size: -; j_call: TRBJ2-2; v_call: TRBV5-1
cdr3_nt: TGCGCCAGTTTACCACTAGCGGGAGAATCCGGGGAGCTGTTTTTT; cdr3_aa: CASLPLAGESGELFF; d_call: TRBD2; clone_size: -; j_call: TRBJ2-2; v_call: TRBV5-1
cdr3_nt: TGTGCCAGCCGGGCGACGGGGGATAATGAAAAACTGTTTTTT; cdr3_aa: CASRATGDNEKLFF; d_call: -; clone_size: many; j_call: TRBJ1-4; v_call: TRBV7-6
cdr3_nt: TGTGCCAGTAGTATATATGGGGACAGACTGAACACTGAAGCTTTCTTT; cdr3_aa: CASSIYGDRLNTEAFF; d_call: TRBD1; clone_size: -; j_call: TRBJ1-1; v_call: TRBV19
cdr3_nt: TGTGCCAGCACACGGGGGGCCTCCACAGATACGCAGTATTTT; cdr3_aa: CASTRGASTDTQYF; d_call: -; clone_size: few; j_call: TRBJ2-3; v_call: TRBV18
cdr3_nt: TGCGCCAGCGGGACAGGGGCCTACGAGCAGTACTTC; cdr3_aa: CASGTGAYEQYF; d_call: TRBD1; clone_size: -; j_call: TRBJ2-7; v_call: TRBV23-1
cdr3_nt: TGTGCCAGCAGCTTACGGGGGGGCCACGAGCAGTACTTC; cdr3_aa: CASSLRGGHEQYF; d_call: TRBD2; clone_size: -; j_call: TRBJ2-7; v_call: TRBV11-3
cdr3_nt: TGCGCCAGCAGCCCGGAGGGGTCGAGGGCTTTCTTT; cdr3_aa: CASSPEGSRAFF; d_call: -; clone_size: -; j_call: TRBJ1-1; v_call: TRBV5-1
cdr3_nt: TGTGCCAGCAGAACTAGTCCGGGGACAGTGACGAACACTGAAGCTTTCTTT; cdr3_aa: CASRTSPGTVTNTEAFF; d_call: TRBD1; clone_size: -; j_call: TRBJ1-1; v_call: TRBV28
cdr3_nt: TGTGCCAGCAGCCCATCTACAGGGGTAGTGTCACCCCTCCACTTT; cdr3_aa: CASSPSTGVVSPLHF; d_call: TRBD1; clone_size: -; j_call: TRBJ1-6; v_call: TRBV28
cdr3_nt: TGTGCCATCAGACAGGAGAAAGAGACCCAGTACTTC; cdr3_aa: CAIRQEKETQYF; d_call: -; clone_size: -; j_call: TRBJ2-5; v_call: TRBV10-3
cdr3_nt: TGTGCCAGCAGTGGGACAGCTAACTATGGCTACACCTTC; cdr3_aa: CASSGTANYGYTF; d_call: -; clone_size: -; j_call: TRBJ1-2; v_call: TRBV2
cdr3_nt: TGTGCCAGCAGCTTTAACCCAAGCGACGATACGCAGTATTTT; cdr3_aa: CASSFNPSDDTQYF; d_call: -; clone_size: -; j_call: TRBJ2-3; v_call: TRBV7-2
cdr3_nt: TGCGCCAGCAGCTTTCCGGCGGGGAGGAACACCGGGGAGCTGTTTTTT; cdr3_aa: CASSFPAGRNTGELFF; d_call: -; clone_size: -; j_call: TRBJ2-2; v_call: TRBV4-1
cdr3_nt: TGCAGTGCGGGAAGAAGGGACGAGCAGTTCTTC; cdr3_aa: CSAGRRDEQFF; d_call: -; clone_size: -; j_call: TRBJ2-1; v_call: TRBV20-1
cdr3_nt: TGCGCCAGCAGCCCCGGGGGGTATCAGCCCCAGCATTTT; cdr3_aa: CASSPGGYQPQHF; d_call: -; clone_size: -; j_call: TRBJ1-5; v_call: TRBV5-1
cdr3_nt: TGTGCCAGCTCACCGACCGTGGGGGGGAACACTGAAGCTTTCTTT; cdr3_aa: CASSPTVGGNTEAFF; d_call: -; clone_size: -; j_call: TRBJ1-1; v_call: TRBV18
cdr3_nt: TGCAGTGTTGTGGGGCGGAACATTCAGTACTTC; cdr3_aa: CSVVGRNIQYF; d_call: -; clone_size: once; j_call: TRBJ2-4; v_call: TRBV20-1
cdr3_nt: TGTGCCAGCTCGGCCCAAACTCGGGACGGTAACTATGGCTACACCTTC; cdr3_aa: CASSAQTRDGNYGYTF; d_call: -; clone_size: -; j_call: TRBJ1-2; v_call: TRBV18
cdr3_nt: TGTGCCAGCATCGGAGGGGGCAATCATTCACCCCTCCACTTT; cdr3_aa: CASIGGGNHSPLHF; d_call: TRBD1; clone_size: -; j_call: TRBJ1-6; v_call: TRBV28
cdr3_nt: TGTGCCAGCAGCCCCCGGCCTGTTTCCTACAATGAGCAGTTCTTC; cdr3_aa: CASSPRPVSYNEQFF; d_call: -; clone_size: -; j_call: TRBJ2-1; v_call: TRBV7-3
cdr3_nt: TGTGCCAGCAGCCAGGGACGAGAGACCCAGTACTTC; cdr3_aa: CASSQGRETQYF; d_call: -; clone_size: -; j_call: TRBJ2-5; v_call: TRBV7-2
cdr3_nt: TGTGCCAGCTCACCCTCGACTAGCGGGAGTAGAGAGTACTTC; cdr3_aa: CASSPSTSGSREYF; d_call: TRBD2; clone_size: -; j_call: TRBJ2-7; v_call: TRBV18
cdr3_nt: TGTGCCAGCAGTGGGGACAGGGGCCAGGAGCAGTACTTC; cdr3_aa: CASSGDRGQEQYF; d_call: TRBD1; clone_size: many; j_call: TRBJ2-7; v_call: TRBV2
cdr3_nt: TGTGCCAGCAGCTGGGGCAGGTCTGGGGCCAACGTCCTGACTTTC; cdr3_aa: CASSWGRSGANVLTF; d_call: -; clone_size: -; j_call: TRBJ2-6; v_call: TRBV11-2
cdr3_nt: TGTGCCAGCAGTAGAACTGGGAGAGGCTACACCTTC; cdr3_aa: CASSRTGRGYTF; d_call: -; clone_size: -; j_call: TRBJ1-2; v_call: TRBV6-5
cdr3_nt: TGTGCCAGCTCACCGATGAACACTGAAGCTTTCTTT; cdr3_aa: CASSPMNTEAFF; d_call: -; clone_size: -; j_call: TRBJ1-1; v_call: TRBV18